Below are 5 T cell receptor beta chains sequenced from a single sample in a study of T cells in Graves' hyperthyroidism and ophthalmopathy. Template material for amplifying TCR beta CDR3 regions consisted of RNA transcripts. HTBI primers drove first-round RT-PCR of the TCR CDR3. TCRdb re-analysed the multiplex PCR reads in MiXCR, keeping a single row per CDR3 protein. Altogether 500,000 to 600,000 distinct CDR3 sequences are present, roughly 46% being singletons, with the ten largest covering about 20%. The sequencing sample was made of peripheral blood or thyroid tissue (not recorded which). The receptors derive from an adult woman with Graves' disease, either hyperthyroidism or ophthalmopathy (not recorded which).

The CDR3 loop is CAWEGNSYEHF. CDR3 sequence (DNA): TGTGCCTGGGAAGGCAACAGCTACGAGCATTTT. V and J are TRBV30 and TRBJ1-5; D uncertain. The germline CDR1 and CDR2 sequences are GTSNPN and SVGIG (reference sequence). CDR3 length equals 11 residues. With 5 bases removed from V and 14 bases from J, the gap between germline ends came to 16 bases.

The gene calls are TRBV7-8 and TRBJ1-1, with a tentative D call TRBD1 (6 bases). CDR1 and CDR2 (germline): SGHVS, FQNEAQ. Trimming removed 1 base at V and 7 bases at J, with 13 bases between. The CDR3 spans 14 residues. CDR3 in DNA: TGTGCCAGCAGCTTAGTAAGGGGGACTAATGAAGCTTTCTTT. This encodes CASSLVRGTNEAFF.

This clonotype was observed at least ten times. The chain is built from TRBV11-2 and TRBJ2-7; no firm D call. The length of the CDR3 is 13 residues. The ends were cut back, 2 bases at V and 2 bases at J, with 7 bases in the middle. Germline CDR1 SGHAT, CDR2 FQNNGV. In nucleotides, the CDR3 is TGTGCCAGCAGCTTATCCTACCCCTACGAGCAGTACTTC. Residues: CASSLSYPYEQYF.

The chain uses TRBV6-1 and TRBJ2-5, with D possibly being TRBD1 (7 bases). Germline-derived CDR1 and CDR2 are MNHNS and SASEGT. The CDR3 consists of 14 residues. V shed 5 bases and J shed 5 bases, with 15 bases lying between them. The CDR3 sequence is CASSPAGGKETQYF. CDR3 bases: TGTGCCAGCAGTCCGGCAGGGGGGAAGGAGACCCAGTACTTC.

There are a few counts of this clonotype. The chain links TRBV10-3 to TRBJ2-2; D is possibly TRBD1 (5 bases). This CDR3 contains 12 residues. Trimming left V 5 bases short and J 5 bases short, with 6 bases between. CDR1 is ENHRY and CDR2 is SYGVKD in the germline V gene. CDR3 amino acids: CAISQGTGELFF. Here the CDR3 DNA reads TGTGCCATCAGTCAGGGTACCGGGGAGCTGTTTTTT.